These 25 T cell receptor beta chains were all obtained from the same sample, sequenced in a study of T cell repertoires in ileal Crohn's disease. TCRdb keeps only in-frame clones here, not all; method: immunoSEQ multiplex PCR. The repertoire has about 1,900 clones, 74% of them found once; the top ten carry roughly 14%. Before sorting, lamina propria lymphocytes were separated from surgical specimens by density gradient. The material sequenced was CD8+ T cells from ileum. The receptors stem from an adult with Crohn's disease. Some clones in this sample may be carry-over from other donors' samples.

This chain links TRBV7-9 with TRBJ2-3; 8 positions agree with TRBD1. The germline CDR1 and CDR2 sequences are SEHNR and FQNEAQ (reference sequence). The V segment lost 5 bases and the J segment 4 bases; nucleotides outside the gene matches: 2. The CDR3 extends over 13 amino acids. The CDR3 is CASSDRGADTQYF. CDR3 DNA: TGTGCCAGCAGCGACAGGGGAGCAGATACGCAGTATTTT. Variable domain in full (rest from reference TRBV7-9 and TRBJ2-3): DTGVSQNPRHKITKRGQNVTFRCDPISEHNRLYWYRQTLGQGPEFLTYFQNEAQLEKSRLLSDRFSAERPKGSFSTLEIQRTEQGDSAMYLCASSDRGADTQYFGPGTRLTVL.

The genes are TRBV4-1 and TRBJ2-2; 13 bases are shared with TRBD2. Per the germline V gene, CDR1 is MGHRA and CDR2 is YSYEKL. The CDR3 is 21 amino acids. After removal of 3 bases from V and 3 bases from J, the junction contained 16 bases not matched to a gene. CDR3 sequence: CASSQDLGLAGDPYDTGELFF. CDR3 nucleotides: TGCGCCAGCAGCCAGGACCTTGGACTAGCGGGAGACCCCTATGACACCGGGGAGCTGTTTTTT.

This chain links TRBV9 with TRBJ1-3, with 7 bases lining up with TRBD1. V lost 0 bases to trimming and J lost 5 bases; unmatched junction nucleotides: 5. Looked up from germline, CDR1 is SGDLS and CDR2 is YYNGEE. The CDR3 contains 15 residues. CDR3 residues: CASSVGTGPRNTIYF. The CDR3 nucleotides are TGTGCCAGCAGCGTAGGGACAGGACCGAGAAACACCATATATTTT.

The chain couples TRBV5-6 to TRBJ2-7; 7 positions match TRBD2. Germline assignment: CDR1 SGHDT and CDR2 YYEEEE. Trimming at V came to 3 bases and at J to 4 bases, leaving 7 bases not matched to a gene. The CDR3 contains 14 residues. The CDR3 loop reads CASSSWTSGYEQYF. The CDR3, as DNA: TGTGCCAGCAGCTCTTGGACTAGTGGTTACGAGCAGTACTTC.

This chain links TRBV28 with TRBJ2-7, with 7 bases aligning to TRBD2. This CDR3 is 12 amino acids long. Germline trimming cut 5 bases from V and 5 bases from J; bases unmatched to any gene: 3. Germline V gives CDR1 MDHEN, CDR2 SYDVKM. CDR3 DNA sequence: TGTGCCAGCAGTCCCGGGGGGAACGAGCAGTACTTC. This gives the protein CASSPGGNEQYF. Supplemented by reference TRBV28 and TRBJ2-7, the full variable domain reads DVKVTQSSRYLVKRTGEKVFLECVQDMDHENMFWYRQDPGLGLRLIYFSYDVKMKEKGDIPEGYSVSREKKERFSLILESASTNQTSMYLCASSPGGNEQYFGPGTRLTVT.

Only one count was recorded for this clone. The chain couples TRBV19 to TRBJ1-1, with 7 bases lining up with TRBD1. Germline V CDR1 and CDR2: LNHDA, SQIVND (reference sequence). V shed 5 bases and J 8 bases; nucleotides not matched to a gene: 14. The CDR3 length is 15 residues. The CDR3 region is CASSPTGLGHVEAFF. Written as DNA, the CDR3 is TGTGCCAGTAGTCCGACAGGGCTCGGACACGTAGAAGCTTTCTTT.

The V and J genes are TRBV23-1 and TRBJ1-5; 10 positions match TRBD1. TRBV23-1 is an ORF, with its function uncertain. J was trimmed by 4 bases and V by 2 bases; bases with no gene match: 5. The CDR3 totals 16 residues. The CDR3 region is CASSQRPGQGNQPQHF. For the CDR3, the DNA is TGCGCCAGCAGTCAACGGCCGGGACAGGGGAATCAGCCCCAGCATTTT.

This chain uses TRBV6-5 with TRBJ1-2; 7 bases map to TRBD1. This CDR3 contains 12 residues. J lost 10 bases, V lost 6 bases, and 8 bases had no gene match. CDR1 MNHEY and CDR2 SVGAGI come from the germline V gene. The CDR3: CASSSRDRVYTF. In DNA form, the CDR3 reads TGTGCCAGCAGCTCCAGAGACAGGGTCTACACCTTC.

The CDR3 DNA is TGTGCCAGCAGAACAGGGGGGACCGGGGAGCTGTTTTTT. Its protein product is CASRTGGTGELFF. The chain has TRBV6-1 and TRBJ2-2; 8 nucleotides match TRBD1. Germline V gives CDR1 MNHNS, CDR2 SASEGT. The trim removed 6 bases at V and 5 bases at J, leaving 2 bases unmatched. The CDR3 totals 13 residues.

The chain couples TRBV27 to TRBJ2-7; the match to TRBD2 covers 7 bases. This CDR3 has 15 residues. In germline, CDR1 is MNHEY, CDR2 SMNVEV (reference sequence). With 7 bases clipped from V and 0 bases from J, the junction kept 9 bases outside the gene matches. For the CDR3, the DNA is TGTGCCAGCAAAGGGCGGGGGATTCTCTCCTACGAGCAGTACTTC. It yields the protein CASKGRGILSYEQYF.

The rearrangement links TRBV28 to TRBJ2-3; a weak D match, TRBD1 (5 bases). Germline lookup yields CDR1 MDHEN and CDR2 SYDVKM. This CDR3 is 17 amino acids long. V dropped 0 bases and J dropped 1 base, with 14 bases sitting between them. CDR3 sequence reads: CASSLWAGLVGTDTQYF. CDR3 in DNA: TGTGCCAGCAGTTTATGGGCAGGGCTGGTTGGCACAGATACGCAGTATTTT.

This clone has a single count. The chain couples TRBV5-1 to TRBJ2-5, with 9 bases that match TRBD1. This CDR3 has 14 residues. V lost 4 bases to trimming and J lost 3 bases; unmatched junction nucleotides: 4. The germline V gene has CDR1 SGHRS and CDR2 YFSETQ. The CDR3 DNA follows: TGCGCCAGCAGCCCGGGACAGGGTAAAGAGACCCAGTACTTC. It yields the protein CASSPGQGKETQYF.

This rearrangement joins TRBV4-1 to TRBJ2-7; 8 nucleotides match TRBD2. Germline V gene sequence: CDR1 MGHRA, CDR2 YSYEKL. J gave up 3 bases and V 0 bases, and 4 bases lay outside the gene matches. The CDR3 length is 15 residues. CDR3 in amino acids: CASSQDAGGFYEQYF. DNA for the CDR3: TGCGCCAGCAGCCAAGATGCGGGAGGCTTCTACGAGCAGTACTTC.

The CDR3, as DNA: TGTGCCAGCAGCGTAGGGGCAGCCCGAACTAACTATGGCTACACCTTC. This sequence encodes CASSVGAARTNYGYTF. V usage is TRBV9 and J usage is TRBJ1-2; D not certain. The CDR3 consists of 16 residues. The germline CDR1 and CDR2 sequences are SGDLS and YYNGEE. V was pared by 0 bases and J by 0 bases, with 12 bases between.

The chain is built from TRBV9 and TRBJ2-1, with TRBD2 matching 8 bases. The CDR3 runs to 13 residues. CDR1 is SGDLS, CDR2 YYNGEE, per germline. With V trimmed by 4 bases and J by 9 bases, 6 bases remained unmatched. The CDR3 is CASSPRLAGEQFF. As DNA, the CDR3 is TGTGCCAGCAGCCCCCGCCTAGCGGGTGAGCAGTTCTTC.

The rearrangement links TRBV7-8 to TRBJ2-1; tentatively, D is TRBD1 (6 bases). Germline V gives CDR1 SGHVS, CDR2 FQNEAQ. This CDR3 spans 14 amino acids. Trimming took off 5 bases at V and 6 bases at J, with 14 bases between the two ends. The CDR3 protein is CASSRDTSINEQFF. CDR3 nucleotides: TGTGCCAGCAGCCGGGACACAAGTATCAATGAGCAGTTCTTC.

V is TRBV7-9 and J is TRBJ2-3; D may be TRBD2 (7 bases). V shed 6 bases and J shed 4 bases, with 17 bases lying between them. The CDR3 consists of 15 residues. Germline V gene sequence: CDR1 SEHNR, CDR2 FQNEAQ (reference sequence). This CDR3 reads CASSQRGGLPDTQYF. In DNA, the CDR3 is TGTGCCAGCAGTCAGAGGGGGGGCTTGCCAGATACGCAGTATTTT.

This clone was seen just once. The chain joins TRBV7-9 to TRBJ2-7; 11 positions agree with TRBD1. V lost 5 bases to trimming and J lost 4 bases; unmatched junction nucleotides: 7. Germline CDR1 is SEHNR and CDR2 is FQNEAQ (reference sequence). The CDR3 is 15 residues long. As DNA, the CDR3 is TGTGCCAGCAGCGGGCGGACAGGGGGCGAGTACGAGCAGTACTTC. Its translation is CASSGRTGGEYEQYF.

This clone has just one count. This chain connects TRBV9 to TRBJ2-1; the D gene is possibly TRBD2 (6 bases). The CDR3 spans 10 residues. Per the germline V gene, CDR1 is SGDLS and CDR2 is YYNGEE. With 7 bases removed from V and 12 bases from J, the gap between germline ends came to 11 bases. The CDR3 loop reads CASGGTRQFF. CDR3 DNA: TGTGCCAGCGGGGGGACTCGGCAGTTCTTC.

The rearrangement joins TRBV7-3 to TRBJ2-1, with 9 bases aligning to TRBD1. J gave up 4 bases and V 6 bases, and 4 bases lay outside the gene matches. Germline V gene lookup returns CDR1 SGHTA and CDR2 FQGTGA. The CDR3 is 14 amino acids. The CDR3 reads CASSPGQGYNEQFF. The CDR3 nucleotides are TGTGCCAGCAGTCCGGGACAGGGTTACAATGAGCAGTTCTTC. The entire variable domain, with the rest obtained from reference TRBV7-3 and TRBJ2-1, is as follows: GAGVSQTPSNKVTEKGKYVELRCDPISGHTALYWYRQSLGQGPEFLIYFQGTGAADDSGLPNDRFFAVRPEGSVSTLKIQRTERGDSAVYLCASSPGQGYNEQFFGPGTRLTVL.

This clone is classed as large (0.1 to 1%). The rearrangement joins TRBV7-9 to TRBJ1-2, with 8 nucleotides matching TRBD1. With 5 bases clipped from V and 4 bases from J, the junction kept 12 bases outside the gene matches. CDR1 and CDR2 (germline): SEHNR, FQNEAQ (reference sequence). The CDR3 sequence is 16 residues long. The CDR3 nucleotides are TGTGCCAGCAGCGATACTACCGGGACAGGAATCTATGGCTACACCTTC. It codes for CASSDTTGTGIYGYTF.

J is TRBJ2-3 and V is TRBV5-1; the match to TRBD1 covers 8 bases. CDR3 length equals 15 residues. Germline loops: CDR1 SGHRS, CDR2 YFSETQ. The trim removed 3 bases at V and 0 bases at J, leaving 3 bases unmatched. As DNA, the CDR3 is TGCGCCAGCAGCTCGACAGGGGCTAGCACAGATACGCAGTATTTT. Its translation: CASSSTGASTDTQYF.

Note on this clone: Germline is not matched at one junction end, which may reflect a read error. The same CDR3 can be traced to other DNA sequences in this sample. This chain links TRBV30 with TRBJ1-1; 9 bases line up with TRBD1. The germline gives CDR1 GTSNPN, CDR2 SVGIG (reference sequence). The CDR3 runs 15 residues. The CDR3 loop is CAWSGGQGMNTEAFF. In DNA form, the CDR3 reads TGTGCCTGGAGTGGGGGACAGGGAATGAACACTGAGGCTTTCTTT. The full variable domain, completed using reference TRBV30 and TRBJ1-1, is SQTIHQWPATLVQPVGSPLSLECTVEGTSNPNLYWYRQAAGRGLQLLFYSVGIGQISSEVPQNLSASRPQDRQFILSSKKLLLSDSGFYLCAWSGGQGMNTEAFFGQGTRLTVV.

The genes are TRBV4-2 and TRBJ2-5, with TRBD1 matching over 7 bases. CDR1 and CDR2 from the germline V gene are LGHNA and YNFKEQ. J was trimmed by 3 bases and V by 0 bases; bases with no gene match: 1. The CDR3 contains 14 residues. CDR3 protein: CASSQDGTEETQYF. In DNA form, the CDR3 reads TGTGCCAGCAGCCAAGACGGGACAGAAGAGACCCAGTACTTC.

This clone was detected only once. The J gene is TRBJ1-5, the V gene TRBV19; 8 nucleotides match TRBD1. CDR1 and CDR2 (germline): LNHDA, SQIVND (reference sequence). CDR3 length: 18 amino acids. Trimming at V came to 0 bases and at J to 4 bases, leaving 11 bases not matched to a gene. CDR3 in amino acids: CASSIEITGGVGNQPQHF. For the CDR3, the DNA is TGTGCCAGTAGTATAGAAATTACAGGGGGGGTCGGTAATCAGCCCCAGCATTTT.